This TCR beta chain was sequenced for a study of blood T cell repertoires in COVID-19. Trimming removed 0 bases from V and 8 bases from J, with 14 bases in between. This CDR3 is 15 amino acids long. Germline CDR1 reads SGHRS; CDR2 reads YFSETQ. Authors' data handling: Estimates of nucleated cell counts were drawn from the amplification of reference gene primers. Clones were sequenced by immunoSEQ multiplex PCR, and TCRdb holds only the in-frame ones, with some missing. From that table come the V and J calls and clone size; the DNA was used to work out D and trimming. The table records about 50,000 clones, around 81% of them present only once.

The rearrangement uses TRBV5-1 and TRBJ2-2, with D perhaps TRBD2 (6 bases). The sequence derives from a woman older than 75 with COVID-19, enrolled during active disease. The sample was peripheral blood. The CDR3 DNA follows: TGCGCCAGCAGCTTGGGCGGGGAGGCATCGGGGGAGCTGTTTTTT. Translated: CASSLGGEASGELFF.